These T cell receptor beta chains were read from a single sample in a study of T cell clones after liver transplantation. Only in-frame clones appear in the TCRdb table, and some are missing; sequencing was by immunoSEQ multiplex PCR. The sample contains some 75,000 clones, about four fifths of which appear only once. The sample in question was CD4+ T cells from blood, obtained before liver transplant. The receptors were gathered from a human donor who received a liver transplant. CDR3s include the opening cysteine and the closing phenylalanine or tryptophan. D genes are given only for firm matches. Size tells how often a clone was seen (once, few, many) or the class of an expanded clone, and some rows leave it out.

once,-,TRBV30,TRBJ1-1,TGTGCCTGGAACCTACAGGGAATTGAAGCTTTCTTT,CAWNLQGIEAFF
few,-,TRBV7-8,TRBJ2-5,TGTGCCAGCAGCTTAGCTCCCGCCACCAGCCAAGAGACCCAGTACTTC,CASSLAPATSQETQYF
-,-,TRBV28,TRBJ1-4,TGTGCCAGCATGGCCCACCGGGACCTAACGGTGGCTGAAAAACTGTTTTTT,CASMAHRDLTVAEKLFF
-,-,TRBV6-6,TRBJ1-1,TGTGCCAGCAGCCCGGGGGGGCTCATGAACACTGAAGCTTTCTTT,CASSPGGLMNTEAFF
once,TRBD2,TRBV28,TRBJ2-7,TGTGCCAGCAGTTCTAGCGGGAGGGCCTACGAGCAGTACTTC,CASSSSGRAYEQYF
once,-,TRBV6-1,TRBJ2-3,TGTGCCAGCAGAACAGACTCCACAGATACGCAGTATTTT,CASRTDSTDTQYF
-,-,TRBV27,TRBJ2-3,TGTGCCAGCAGTTTCTGGAGCACAGATACGCAGTATTTT,CASSFWSTDTQYF
-,TRBD1,TRBV19,TRBJ1-1,TGTGCCAGTAGGGGACAGATCCCTGAAGCTTTCTTT,CASRGQIPEAFF
few,-,TRBV19,TRBJ1-1,TGTGCCAGTAGTATCCTTCCCGCCGGGGACACTGAAGCTTTCTTT,CASSILPAGDTEAFF
once,-,TRBV6-5,TRBJ1-2,TGTGCCAGCAGTTACCCCCAGGGGTATGGCTACACCTTC,CASSYPQGYGYTF
-,-,TRBV27,TRBJ2-7,TGTGCCAGCAGTCCCCTCACAGGAAGTGGAGACTACGAGCAGTACTTC,CASSPLTGSGDYEQYF
-,-,TRBV7-9,TRBJ1-2,TGTGCCAGCAGCTTAGCGGCCCTGTATGGCTACACCTTC,CASSLAALYGYTF
-,-,TRBV6-6,TRBJ1-3,TGTGCCAGCACCATGGGATCTGGAAACACCATATATTTT,CASTMGSGNTIYF
-,-,TRBV7-2,TRBJ1-2,TGTGCCAGCAGCTCGGGGGGGACCCGGGTTGCTAACTATGGCTACACCTTC,CASSSGGTRVANYGYTF
-,-,TRBV7-2,TRBJ2-5,TGTGCCAGCAGCTTCCAACCCTCCGCTAGCGTTTCCCAAGAGACCCAGTACTTC,CASSFQPSASVSQETQYF
-,-,TRBV10-2,TRBJ1-2,TGCGCCAGCAGTGACCCAGGTTCTGCGTACACCTTC,CASSDPGSAYTF
-,TRBD1,TRBV28,TRBJ1-5,TGTGCCAGCAGTCCAGGACAGGGAGAGTTTCAGCCCCAGCATTTT,CASSPGQGEFQPQHF
-,-,TRBV5-1,TRBJ2-5,TGCGCCAGCATTGGTGGGGGATCCACCGTGAGCGAGACCCAGTACTTC,CASIGGGSTVSETQYF